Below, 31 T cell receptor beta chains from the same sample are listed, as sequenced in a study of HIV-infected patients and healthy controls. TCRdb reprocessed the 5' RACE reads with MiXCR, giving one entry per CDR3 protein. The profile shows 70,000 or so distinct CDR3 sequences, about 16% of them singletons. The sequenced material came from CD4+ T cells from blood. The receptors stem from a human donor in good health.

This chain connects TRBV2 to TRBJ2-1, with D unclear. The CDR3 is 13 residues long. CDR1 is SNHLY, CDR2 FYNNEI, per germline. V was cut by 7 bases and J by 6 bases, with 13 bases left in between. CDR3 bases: TGTGCCAGCAAACTCAATAGCTTCAATGAGCAGTTCTTC. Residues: CASKLNSFNEQFF.

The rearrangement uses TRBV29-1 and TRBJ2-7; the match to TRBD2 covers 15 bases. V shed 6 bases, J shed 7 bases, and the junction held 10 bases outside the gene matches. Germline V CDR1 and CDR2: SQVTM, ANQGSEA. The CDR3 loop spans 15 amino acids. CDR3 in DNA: TGCAGCGTCGCGACGGGACTAGCGGGGGGTTTTGAGCAGTACTTC. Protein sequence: CSVATGLAGGFEQYF.

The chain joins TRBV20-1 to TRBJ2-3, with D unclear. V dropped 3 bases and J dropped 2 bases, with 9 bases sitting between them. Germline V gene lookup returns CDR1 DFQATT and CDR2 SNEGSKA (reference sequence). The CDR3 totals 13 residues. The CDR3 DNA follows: TGCAGTGCTAGTGGGCCAGCCACAGATACGCAGTATTTT. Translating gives CSASGPATDTQYF.

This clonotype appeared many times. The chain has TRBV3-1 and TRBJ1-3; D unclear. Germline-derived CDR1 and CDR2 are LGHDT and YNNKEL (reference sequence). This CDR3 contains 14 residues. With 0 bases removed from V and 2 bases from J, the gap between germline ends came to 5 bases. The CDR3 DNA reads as TGTGCCAGCAGCCAAGACATCACTGGAAACACCATATATTTT. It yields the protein CASSQDITGNTIYF.

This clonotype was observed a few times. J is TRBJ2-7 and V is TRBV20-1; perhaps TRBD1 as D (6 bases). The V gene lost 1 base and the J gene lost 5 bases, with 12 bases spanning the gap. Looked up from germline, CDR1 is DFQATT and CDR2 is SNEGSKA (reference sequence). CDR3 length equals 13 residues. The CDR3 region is CSARAQGWDEQYF. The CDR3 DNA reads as TGCAGTGCTAGAGCCCAGGGGTGGGACGAGCAGTACTTC.

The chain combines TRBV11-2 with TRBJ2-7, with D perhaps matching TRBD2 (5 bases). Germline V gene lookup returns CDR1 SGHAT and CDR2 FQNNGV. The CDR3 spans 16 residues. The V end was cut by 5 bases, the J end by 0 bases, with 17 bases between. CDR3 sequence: CASSPYSAQSSYEQYF. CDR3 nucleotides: TGTGCCAGCAGCCCCTATAGCGCCCAGAGCTCCTACGAGCAGTACTTC. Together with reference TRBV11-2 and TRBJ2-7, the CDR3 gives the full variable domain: EAGVAQSPRYKIIEKRQSVAFWCNPISGHATLYWYQQILGQGPKLLIQFQNNGVVDDSQLPKDRFSAERLKGVDSTLKIQPAKLEDSAVYLCASSPYSAQSSYEQYFGPGTRLTVT.

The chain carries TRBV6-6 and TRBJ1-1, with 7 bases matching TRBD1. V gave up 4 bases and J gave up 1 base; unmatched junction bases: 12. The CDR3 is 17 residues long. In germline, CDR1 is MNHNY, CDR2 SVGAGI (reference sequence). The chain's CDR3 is CASSSLGRQGENTEAFF. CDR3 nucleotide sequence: TGTGCCAGCAGTTCCTTGGGGCGACAGGGCGAGAACACTGAAGCTTTCTTT.

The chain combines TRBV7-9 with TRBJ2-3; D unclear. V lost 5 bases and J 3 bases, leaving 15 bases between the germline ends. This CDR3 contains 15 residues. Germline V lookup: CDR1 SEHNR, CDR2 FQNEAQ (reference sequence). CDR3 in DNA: TGTGCCAGCAGCCCCAGGAAAACGGTGACAGATACGCAGTATTTT. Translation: CASSPRKTVTDTQYF. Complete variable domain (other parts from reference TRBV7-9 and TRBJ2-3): DTGVSQNPRHKITKRGQNVTFRCDPISEHNRLYWYRQTLGQGPEFLTYFQNEAQLEKSRLLSDRFSAERPKGSFSTLEIQRTEQGDSAMYLCASSPRKTVTDTQYFGPGTRLTVL.

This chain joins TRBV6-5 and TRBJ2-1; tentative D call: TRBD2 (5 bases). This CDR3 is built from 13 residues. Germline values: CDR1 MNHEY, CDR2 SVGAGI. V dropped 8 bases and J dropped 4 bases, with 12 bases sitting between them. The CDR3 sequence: CASRFQRYNEQFF. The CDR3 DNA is TGTGCCAGCCGGTTCCAGCGGTACAATGAGCAGTTCTTC.

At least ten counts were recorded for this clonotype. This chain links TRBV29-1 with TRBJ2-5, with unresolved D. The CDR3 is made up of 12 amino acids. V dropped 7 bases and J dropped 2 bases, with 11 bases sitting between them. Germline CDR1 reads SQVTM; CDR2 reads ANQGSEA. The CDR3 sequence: CSALVSQETQYF. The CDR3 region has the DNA TGCAGCGCCCTCGTCAGTCAAGAGACCCAGTACTTC.

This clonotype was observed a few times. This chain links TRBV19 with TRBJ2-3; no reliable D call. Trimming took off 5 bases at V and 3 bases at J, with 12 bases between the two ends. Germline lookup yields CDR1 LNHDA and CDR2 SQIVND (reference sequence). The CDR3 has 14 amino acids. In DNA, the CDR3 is TGTGCCAGTAGTCTGGGGATATGGACAGATACGCAGTATTTT. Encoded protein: CASSLGIWTDTQYF. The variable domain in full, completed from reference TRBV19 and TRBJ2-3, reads DGGITQSPKYLFRKEGQNVTLSCEQNLNHDAMYWYRQDPGQGLRLIYYSQIVNDFQKGDIAEGYSVSREKKESFPLTVTSAQKNPTAFYLCASSLGIWTDTQYFGPGTRLTVL.

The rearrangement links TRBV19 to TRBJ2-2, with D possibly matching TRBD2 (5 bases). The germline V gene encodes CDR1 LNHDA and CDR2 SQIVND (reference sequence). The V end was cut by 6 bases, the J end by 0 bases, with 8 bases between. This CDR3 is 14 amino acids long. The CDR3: CASRLDSNTGELFF. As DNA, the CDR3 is TGTGCCAGTAGACTAGATTCGAACACCGGGGAGCTGTTTTTT.

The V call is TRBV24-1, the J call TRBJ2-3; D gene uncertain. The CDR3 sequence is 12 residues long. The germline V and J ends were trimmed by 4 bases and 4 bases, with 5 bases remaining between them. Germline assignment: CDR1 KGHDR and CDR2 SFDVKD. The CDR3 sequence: CATSEGSDTQYF. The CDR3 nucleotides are TGTGCCACCAGTGAGGGCTCAGATACGCAGTATTTT.

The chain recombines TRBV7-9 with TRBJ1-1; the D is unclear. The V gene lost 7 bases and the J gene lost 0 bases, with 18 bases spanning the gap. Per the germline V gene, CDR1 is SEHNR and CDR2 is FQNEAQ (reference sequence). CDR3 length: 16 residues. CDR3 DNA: TGTGCCAGCACCCGACGGGCAGCAATGATGAACACTGAAGCTTTCTTT. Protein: CASTRRAAMMNTEAFF.

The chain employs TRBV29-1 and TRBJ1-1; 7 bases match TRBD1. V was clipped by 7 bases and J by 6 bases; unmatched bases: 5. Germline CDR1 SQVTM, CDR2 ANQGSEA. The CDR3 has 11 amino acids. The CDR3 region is CSGNRGPEAFF. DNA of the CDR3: TGCAGCGGGAACAGGGGACCTGAAGCTTTCTTT.

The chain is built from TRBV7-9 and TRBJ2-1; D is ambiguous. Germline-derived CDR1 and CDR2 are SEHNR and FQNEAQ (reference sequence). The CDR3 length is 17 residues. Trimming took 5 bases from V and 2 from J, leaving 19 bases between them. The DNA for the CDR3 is TGTGCCAGCAGCGATCGAAAGGACCCTAGGGCCTACAATGAGCAGTTCTTC. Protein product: CASSDRKDPRAYNEQFF. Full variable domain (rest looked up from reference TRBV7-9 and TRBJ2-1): DTGVSQNPRHKITKRGQNVTFRCDPISEHNRLYWYRQTLGQGPEFLTYFQNEAQLEKSRLLSDRFSAERPKGSFSTLEIQRTEQGDSAMYLCASSDRKDPRAYNEQFFGPGTRLTVL.

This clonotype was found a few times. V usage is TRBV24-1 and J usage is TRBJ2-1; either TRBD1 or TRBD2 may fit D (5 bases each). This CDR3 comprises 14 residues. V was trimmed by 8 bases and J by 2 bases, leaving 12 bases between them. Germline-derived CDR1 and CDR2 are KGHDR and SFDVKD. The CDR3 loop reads CATTSRDPYNEQFF. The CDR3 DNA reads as TGTGCCACCACCAGCCGGGACCCCTACAATGAGCAGTTCTTC.

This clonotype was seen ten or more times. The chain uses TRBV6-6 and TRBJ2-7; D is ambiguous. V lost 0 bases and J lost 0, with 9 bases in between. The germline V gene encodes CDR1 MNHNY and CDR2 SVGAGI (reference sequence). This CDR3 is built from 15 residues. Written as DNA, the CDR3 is TGTGCCAGCAGTTACTCGACCCCCGGCTCCTACGAGCAGTACTTC. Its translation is CASSYSTPGSYEQYF.

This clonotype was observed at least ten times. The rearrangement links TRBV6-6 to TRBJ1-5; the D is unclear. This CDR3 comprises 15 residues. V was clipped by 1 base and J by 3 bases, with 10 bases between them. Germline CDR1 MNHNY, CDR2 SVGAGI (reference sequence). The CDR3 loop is CASSYFREDNQPQHF. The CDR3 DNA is TGTGCCAGCAGTTACTTCCGTGAGGACAATCAGCCCCAGCATTTT.

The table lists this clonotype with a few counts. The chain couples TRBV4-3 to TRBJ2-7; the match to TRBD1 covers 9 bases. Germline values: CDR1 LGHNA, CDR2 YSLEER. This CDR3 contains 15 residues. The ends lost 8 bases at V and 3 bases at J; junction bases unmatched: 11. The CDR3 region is CASSAMTGGGYEQYF. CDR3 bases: TGCGCCAGCTCCGCCATGACAGGGGGAGGCTACGAGCAGTACTTC.

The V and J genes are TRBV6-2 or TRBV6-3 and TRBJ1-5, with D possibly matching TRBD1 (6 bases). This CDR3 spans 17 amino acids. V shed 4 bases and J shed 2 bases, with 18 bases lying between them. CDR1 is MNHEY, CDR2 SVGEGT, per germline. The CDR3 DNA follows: TGTGCCAGCAGTTCGAGGGGGGAGTTCGGGCGCAATCAGCCCCAGCATTTT. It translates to CASSSRGEFGRNQPQHF.

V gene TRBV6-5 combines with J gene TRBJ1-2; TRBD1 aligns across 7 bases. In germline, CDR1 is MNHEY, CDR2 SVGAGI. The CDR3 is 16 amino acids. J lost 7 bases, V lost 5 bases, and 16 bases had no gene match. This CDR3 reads CASSQTKTGSGSGYTF. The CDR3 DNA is TGTGCCAGCAGTCAAACTAAGACAGGGTCCGGTTCTGGCTACACCTTC.

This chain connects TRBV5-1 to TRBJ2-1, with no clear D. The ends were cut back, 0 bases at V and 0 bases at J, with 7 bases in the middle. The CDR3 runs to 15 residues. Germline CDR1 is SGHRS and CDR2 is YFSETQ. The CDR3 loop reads CASSLVAYSYNEQFF. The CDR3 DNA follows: TGCGCCAGCAGCTTGGTGGCTTACTCCTACAATGAGCAGTTCTTC.

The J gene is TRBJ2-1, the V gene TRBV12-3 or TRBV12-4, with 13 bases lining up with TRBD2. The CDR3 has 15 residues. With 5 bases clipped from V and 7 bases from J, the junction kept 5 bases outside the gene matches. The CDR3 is CASSPTSGRWNEQFF. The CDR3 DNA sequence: TGTGCCAGCAGTCCGACTAGCGGGAGGTGGAATGAGCAGTTCTTC.

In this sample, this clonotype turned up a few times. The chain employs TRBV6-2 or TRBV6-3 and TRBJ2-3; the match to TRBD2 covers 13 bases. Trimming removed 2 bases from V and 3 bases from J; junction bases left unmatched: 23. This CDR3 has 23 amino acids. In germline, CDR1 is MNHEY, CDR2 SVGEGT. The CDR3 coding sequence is TGTGCCAGCAGTTACCCACTAGACAGGGACGGACTAGCGGGAGAAGAGCGGACAGATACGCAGTATTTT. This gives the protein CASSYPLDRDGLAGEERTDTQYF.

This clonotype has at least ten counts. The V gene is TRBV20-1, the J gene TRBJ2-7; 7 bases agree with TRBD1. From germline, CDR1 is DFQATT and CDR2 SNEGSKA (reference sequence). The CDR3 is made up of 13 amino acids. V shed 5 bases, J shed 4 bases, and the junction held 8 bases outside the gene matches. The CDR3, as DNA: TGCAGTGCTGCCGGGACAGTACCTTACGAGCAGTACTTC. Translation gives CSAAGTVPYEQYF.

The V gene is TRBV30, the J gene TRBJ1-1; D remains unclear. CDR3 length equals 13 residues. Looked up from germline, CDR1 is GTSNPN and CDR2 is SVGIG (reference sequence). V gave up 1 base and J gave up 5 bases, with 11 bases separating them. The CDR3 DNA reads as TGTGCCTGGAGTGGGCCCGTCGGGACTGAAGCTTTCTTT. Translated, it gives CAWSGPVGTEAFF.

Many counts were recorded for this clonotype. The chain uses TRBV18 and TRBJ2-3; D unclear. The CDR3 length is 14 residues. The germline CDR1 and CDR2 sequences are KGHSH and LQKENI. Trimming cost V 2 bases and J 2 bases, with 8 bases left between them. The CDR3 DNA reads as TGTGCCAGCTCACCAGCCTCGACCACAGATACGCAGTATTTT. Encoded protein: CASSPASTTDTQYF. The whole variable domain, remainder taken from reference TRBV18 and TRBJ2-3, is NAGVMQNPRHLVRRRGQEARLRCSPMKGHSHVYWYRQLPEEGLKFMVYLQKENIIDESGMPKERFSAEFPKEGPSILRIQQVVRGDSAAYFCASSPASTTDTQYFGPGTRLTVL.

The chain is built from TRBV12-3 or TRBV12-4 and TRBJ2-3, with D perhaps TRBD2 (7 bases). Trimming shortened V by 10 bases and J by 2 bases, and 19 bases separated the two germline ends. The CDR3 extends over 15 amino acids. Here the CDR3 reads CATSGGGGNTDTQYF. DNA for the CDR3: TGTGCCACCTCGGGAGGCGGGGGCAACACAGATACGCAGTATTTT.

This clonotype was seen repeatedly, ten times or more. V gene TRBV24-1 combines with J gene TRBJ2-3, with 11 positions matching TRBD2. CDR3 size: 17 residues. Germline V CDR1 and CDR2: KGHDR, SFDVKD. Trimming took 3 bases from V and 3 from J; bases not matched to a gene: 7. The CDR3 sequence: CATSDDRLAGKTDTQYF. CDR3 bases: TGTGCCACCAGTGATGACAGACTAGCGGGAAAGACAGATACGCAGTATTTT.

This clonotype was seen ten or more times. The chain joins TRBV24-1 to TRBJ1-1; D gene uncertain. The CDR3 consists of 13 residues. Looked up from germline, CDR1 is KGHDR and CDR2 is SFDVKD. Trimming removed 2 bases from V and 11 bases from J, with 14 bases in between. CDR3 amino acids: CATSDSRATGAFF. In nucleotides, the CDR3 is TGTGCCACCAGTGATTCCCGGGCCACCGGGGCTTTCTTT.